One sample yielded the 9 T cell receptor beta chains listed below, sequenced in a study of T cells in Graves' hyperthyroidism and ophthalmopathy (dated by TCRdb to the late 2010s). The method behind the library was multiplex PCR. TCRdb records Illumina HiSeq 2000 as the sequencer. TCR beta CDR3 regions were amplified from RNA transcripts. The first round of RT-PCR for the TCR CDR3 was performed with the HTBI primer set and the Qiagen OneStep RT-PCR kit. TCRdb ran its own pipeline on the public reads, namely fastp trimming at Q25 and MiXCR clone calling, and kept in-frame beta chains. Merged by CDR3 protein, the rows form single entries marked with the most common genes and DNA. The sample has roughly 170,000 distinct CDR3 sequences on record, approximately 17% of them singletons. The top ten hold roughly 32% of the sample. Sequences were obtained from blood. These receptor sequences come from a woman aged 50 to 60 with Graves' hyperthyroidism.

The genes are TRBV18 and TRBJ2-7, with TRBD1 identical over 8 bases. V shed 0 bases and J 3 bases; nucleotides not matched to a gene: 4. The CDR3 runs 15 residues. Germline V CDR1 and CDR2: KGHSH, LQKENI. CDR3 DNA sequence: TGTGCCAGCTCACCACCCGCAGGGGGCAACTACGAGCAGTACTTC. This sequence encodes CASSPPAGGNYEQYF.

This clonotype was detected ten times or more. This chain joins TRBV27 and TRBJ2-2; 7 bases match TRBD2. The V segment lost 7 bases and the J segment 5 bases; nucleotides outside the gene matches: 7. The germline gives CDR1 MNHEY, CDR2 SMNVEV (reference sequence). The CDR3 is 14 amino acids. The CDR3 sequence is CASTGGRETGELFF. CDR3 nucleotides: TGTGCCAGCACCGGGGGGAGGGAGACCGGGGAGCTGTTTTTT.

V and J are TRBV19 and TRBJ1-5; D not resolved. The ends were cut back, 2 bases at V and 0 bases at J, with 11 bases in the middle. The CDR3 is 16 amino acids. Germline CDR1 and CDR2: LNHDA and SQIVND (reference sequence). CDR3 sequence reads: CASSILGSYSNQPQHF. In nucleotides, the CDR3 is TGTGCCAGTAGTATACTGGGCTCCTATAGCAATCAGCCCCAGCATTTT.

The rearrangement joins TRBV4-3 to TRBJ2-1; weak D call: TRBD1 (8 bases). V dropped 2 bases and J dropped 8 bases, with 10 bases sitting between them. Per the germline V gene, CDR1 is LGHNA and CDR2 is YSLEER. The CDR3 totals 13 residues. CDR3 protein: CASSQTGGDEQFF. The CDR3 region has the DNA TGCGCCAGCAGCCAAACAGGGGGGGATGAGCAGTTCTTC.

This clonotype was counted ten times or more. This chain connects TRBV18 to TRBJ1-4; D gene ambiguous. Germline assignment: CDR1 KGHSH and CDR2 LQKENI. The V gene lost 2 bases and the J gene lost 1 base, with 5 bases spanning the gap. The CDR3 runs to 14 residues. CDR3 nucleotides: TGTGCCAGCTCACCAGGCAGAACTAATGAAAAACTGTTTTTT. This sequence encodes CASSPGRTNEKLFF.

This clonotype was seen repeatedly, ten times or more. The CDR3 reads CASSSGTGNDEQYF. The CDR3, as DNA: TGTGCCAGCAGTTCCGGGACAGGGAACGACGAGCAGTACTTC. The chain joins TRBV7-9 to TRBJ2-7, with 9 bases that match TRBD1. The CDR3 totals 14 residues. V was clipped by 6 bases and J by 5 bases; unmatched bases: 8. Per the germline V gene, CDR1 is SEHNR and CDR2 is FQNEAQ (reference sequence).

The chain is built from TRBV18 and TRBJ1-2; a possible D gene is TRBD1 (6 bases). This CDR3 is built from 14 residues. CDR1 is KGHSH, CDR2 LQKENI, per germline. V shed 3 bases and J shed 4 bases, with 12 bases lying between them. The DNA for the CDR3 is TGTGCCAGCTCACCCCAGGGGAGCAGCTATGGCTACACCTTC. Translation: CASSPQGSSYGYTF.

The chain couples TRBV5-1 to TRBJ1-6; perhaps TRBD1 as D (5 bases). CDR3 size: 15 residues. V lost 1 base and J 5 bases, leaving 10 bases between the germline ends. Germline V lookup: CDR1 SGHRS, CDR2 YFSETQ. The CDR3 protein is CASSLSVGDNSPLHF. The CDR3 coding sequence is TGCGCCAGCAGCTTGTCGGTAGGGGATAATTCACCCCTCCACTTT.

This clonotype was seen at least ten times. This chain links TRBV12-3 or TRBV12-4 with TRBJ1-4; D is ambiguous. CDR3 size: 13 residues. Deletions cut 3 bases from V and 8 bases from J, with 10 bases between. CDR3 bases: TGTGCCAGCAGTTTTCAGACAAGCGAAAAACTGTTTTTT. Protein sequence: CASSFQTSEKLFF.